This T cell receptor beta chain was observed in a study of robustness of blood B and T cell sequencing (dated by TCRdb to 2016 to 2018). Broadly, across the study: The goal of the study was to figure out the amount of peripheral blood required to reliably characterize the TCRbeta and IgG repertoires of an individual. In each of the nine to ten independently drawn blood samples, both the TCRbeta and the IgG repertoires were quantified. Two replicate TCRbeta cDNA libraries were prepared from one shared RNA pool from a single 10 ml draw, serving as technical replicates. On the study overall, not on this receptor specifically: TCRbeta rarefaction curves did not fully plateau, suggesting under-sequencing or many low-abundance clonotypes. Evidence of cross-contamination, likely resulting from batch processing, was observed in one pair of TCRbeta libraries, and the UMI-sequence pairs shared between the two libraries were removed. Across technical replicate libraries, roughly 95% of the top 10,000 TCRbeta clonotypes in one library were also found in the other. Coverage of the top 10,000 TCRbeta clonotypes approached saturation when 3 or 4 tubes (about 27-45 ml blood) were combined. Because EDTA tubes had to be fractionated immediately, the use of EDTA tubes in multi-site collections was limited. Pooling tubes did not make the overlap of rare TCRbeta clonotypes any better, which implies that much larger blood volumes would be needed to capture those rare clonotypes. Every single 10 ml sample contained the 1,000 most abundant TCRbeta clonotypes from the pooled draws.

TCRbeta repertoires were measured from mRNA instead of genomic DNA, an approach that captures expressed receptors. Buffy coat leukocytes were collected into Trizol, and RNA was extracted with the Direct-zol RNA MiniPrep Plus kit without cell sorting. To separate plasma, buffy coat and red blood cells, EDTA blood tubes were immediately centrifuged at 4 degrees C. Library preparation used PCR. The sequencer listed for this sample is Illumina MiSeq. SMARTScribe reverse transcriptase and a 5' template-switch oligo, by which a universal priming site was added, were used for cDNA synthesis. Each cDNA molecule was tagged by a 12-nucleotide random unique molecular identifier (UMI) carried on the template-switch oligo. During reverse transcription, TCRbeta transcripts were targeted by chain-specific reverse primers. Residual template-switch adapters were removed by uracil DNA glycosylase treatment, and cDNA was purified using a Qiagen MinElute kit. The first PCR ran for about 25 cycles with KAPA HiFi HotStart ReadyMix and step-out primers, divided among four 50 microliter reactions. Products of the first-round PCR were gel-purified before additional amplification. Illumina Nextera adapters were attached in a second PCR of eight to nine cycles, and the libraries were then purified and pooled. A 50-nucleotide 5' read captured the UMI barcode for each TCRbeta molecule. The published analysis was carried out like this. The MIGEC toolkit was used to group reads by UMI into consensus reads. PEAR was used to merge forward and reverse consensus reads, producing the final reads. Identical UMI-sequence pairs shared across libraries were treated as cross-sample contamination and removed by a custom decontamination script. MIGMAP, a wrapper around IgBLAST, was used for V(D)J assignment and CDR3 extraction. TCR clonotypes were defined by identical V gene, J gene and CDR3 amino acid sequence, and CDR1 and CDR2 were left unsequenced. TCRdb itself trimmed the public reads at Q25 with fastp, ran MiXCR and retained productive beta chains. Rows are combined by CDR3 protein, so each entry shows the most common genes and DNA. TCRdb's processing, not the study's, gives the V and J calls here. The sample data list about 1,200 distinct CDR3 sequences, and roughly 68% of these were observed just once. The top ten hold around a third of the sample.

In this sample, this clonotype turned up a few times. The antigen this receptor binds is unknown. Per-nucleotide qualities are absent, and no much larger clonotype sits a single base away. Taken from the germline V gene (reference sequence), the CDR1 and CDR2 loops are GTSNPN and SVGIG. Relative to germline, V is 3 bases shorter and J is 5 bases shorter, with 11 bases between their ends. Reading from cysteine to phenylalanine, the CDR3 counts 13 amino acids. Solely the CDR3 DNA is kept, with 39 bases framed from the first base. The sequence was obtained from a human donor in good health. The specimen was peripheral blood. The sequence joins TRBV30 to TRBJ1-3; the D segment cannot be called with confidence. The CDR3 here reads CAWRMGLRNTIYF. The sequenced DNA is TGTGCCTGGAGGATGGGCTTGCGAAACACCATATATTTT.